Listed below are T cell receptor beta chains from one sample, sequenced in a study of early T cells in non-severe SARS-CoV-2 infection. TCRdb re-called the 5' RACE reads through MiXCR, storing one row per CDR3 protein. This sample has about 48,000 distinct CDR3 sequences, with around 5.6% found just once. Specimen: whole blood. The receptors come from an adult who was a healthcare worker with PCR-confirmed SARS-CoV-2 infection or an uninfected control (not recorded which). The CDR3 runs from the conserved cysteine through the conserved F or W. Fields, in order: J gene, V gene, clone size, D gene, CDR3 DNA, CDR3 protein. A D gene is named only where the DNA matches it firmly. Clone size appears in some rows only: once, few, many, or a class for an expanded clone.

TRBJ1-4 | TRBV5-8 | many | TRBD1 | TGTGCCAGCAGCTTCTTACAGGGGGCGGAAGAGATCGATACTAATGAAAAACTGTTTTTT | CASSFLQGAEEIDTNEKLFF
TRBJ2-1 | TRBV7-2 | NA | TRBD2 | TGTGCCAGCAGGTCCGGAACTAGCGGGAGATACAATGAGCAGTTCTTC | CASRSGTSGRYNEQFF
TRBJ2-5 | TRBV7-2 | NA | NA | TGTGCCAGCAGCCCTTATCAAGAGACCCAGTACTTC | CASSPYQETQYF
TRBJ2-1 | TRBV20-1 | NA | NA | TGCAGTGCTAGAGAGCTCAAGGGCCCAGGAGATGAGCAGTTCTTC | CSARELKGPGDEQFF
TRBJ2-7 | TRBV4-1 | many | NA | TGCGCCAGCAGCCAAGATAGTGGGGCAGGTAGGGGATACGAGCAGTACTTC | CASSQDSGAGRGYEQYF
TRBJ1-6 | TRBV9 | many | NA | TGTGCCAGCCGCGCGGGCTCTTATAATTCACCCCTCCACTTT | CASRAGSYNSPLHF
TRBJ2-2 | TRBV11-2 | NA | NA | TGTGCCAGCAGCCCCTCTATTACAGCTGGCGGGGAGCTGTTTTTT | CASSPSITAGGELFF
TRBJ2-7 | TRBV27 | many | NA | TGTGCCAGCAGTCCACGGACAAGAACCATGGCTTACGAGCAGTACTTC | CASSPRTRTMAYEQYF
TRBJ2-7 | TRBV15 | NA | NA | TGTGCCACCAGCAGAGGGGGGGGCGCGAGGTCCTACGAGCAGTACTTC | CATSRGGGARSYEQYF
TRBJ2-1 | TRBV6-2/TRBV6-3 | many | TRBD2 | TGTGCCAGCAGCCGTGCTAGCGGTTGGCAGTTCTTC | CASSRASGWQFF
TRBJ1-1 | TRBV5-1 | many | NA | TGCGCCAGCAGCTTAGACGGGCAGGGGAACGCTGAAGCTTTCTTT | CASSLDGQGNAEAFF
TRBJ2-2 | TRBV5-1 | many | NA | TGCGCCAGCGGGCAGGGAAACACCGGGGAGCTGTTTTTT | CASGQGNTGELFF
TRBJ2-7 | TRBV13 | many | NA | TGTGCCAACAGCCCAGGACCAGGACAGTTCTCGGGGGAGCAGTACTTC | CANSPGPGQFSGEQYF
TRBJ1-1 | TRBV12-5 | once | NA | TGTGCTAGTTGCGAGGCTTTGAACACTGAAGCTTTCTTT | CASCEALNTEAFF
TRBJ2-2 | TRBV12-3/TRBV12-4 | many | NA | TGTGCCAGCAGACACCCTGTCGGAGTGAACGGGGAGCTGTTTTTT | CASRHPVGVNGELFF
TRBJ2-3 | TRBV6-6 | NA | NA | TGTGCCACCAACCAGCGTCTAGCTGGAAGCACAGATACGCAGTATTTT | CATNQRLAGSTDTQYF
TRBJ2-7 | TRBV10-3 | few | NA | TGTGCCATCAGTGAGTCCGGGACTTTTCGCTCCTACGAGCAGTACTTC | CAISESGTFRSYEQYF
TRBJ2-5 | TRBV20-1 | many | NA | TGCAGTGCTAAACAAAAGACCCAGTACTTC | CSAKQKTQYF
TRBJ2-7 | TRBV5-1 | many | NA | TGCGCCAGCAGCCCAGGGGGGTCCGAGCAGTACTTC | CASSPGGSEQYF
TRBJ2-7 | TRBV2 | few | TRBD1 | TGTGCCAGCAGTGTGGACAGGGGCGTATACGAGCAGTACTTC | CASSVDRGVYEQYF
TRBJ1-2 | TRBV2 | many | NA | TGTGCCAGCAGTGGACAGGTCCTGGATAACTATGGCTACACCTTC | CASSGQVLDNYGYTF
TRBJ2-7 | TRBV7-6 | many | TRBD2 | TGTGCCAGCAGCAAGGGACTAGCGTTGGAGCAGTACTTC | CASSKGLALEQYF
TRBJ1-5 | TRBV10-3 | NA | TRBD1 | TGTGCCATCCGGGCCACAGGGGGCCATCAGCCCCAGCATTTT | CAIRATGGHQPQHF
TRBJ2-2 | TRBV7-2 | NA | NA | TGTGCCAGCAGCTTATCGAACACCGGGGAGCTGTTTTTT | CASSLSNTGELFF
TRBJ2-3 | TRBV29-1 | many | NA | TGCAGCGTTGAGTTGAGGTCCCAGGGGCCCCAGTATTTT | CSVELRSQGPQYF
TRBJ2-3 | TRBV7-2 | many | NA | TGTGCCAGCAGCCTTGGGCGGGGCACAGATACGCAGTATTTT | CASSLGRGTDTQYF
TRBJ2-7 | TRBV15 | many | TRBD1 | TGTGCCACCAGCGGGCACAGGGGCCTGAACCCCTACGAGCAGTACTTC | CATSGHRGLNPYEQYF
TRBJ1-1 | TRBV2 | many | NA | TGTGCCAGCAGTGAAGAATCGAACACTGAAGCTTTCTTT | CASSEESNTEAFF
TRBJ2-5 | TRBV20-1 | many | TRBD1 | TGCAGTGCTTCCCCCGGGACAGGGGGGGGTGAGACCCAGTACTTC | CSASPGTGGGETQYF
TRBJ1-2 | TRBV5-5 | many | TRBD1 | TGTGCCAGCAGCTTGGACAGGGGGAACTATGGCTACACCTTC | CASSLDRGNYGYTF
TRBJ2-7 | TRBV3-1 | NA | TRBD2 | TGTGCCAGCAGCCTAGCGGGAGCTTACGAGCAGTACTTC | CASSLAGAYEQYF
TRBJ2-5 | TRBV20-1 | many | NA | TGCAGTGCTAGAGTTTTCCGGGATCCTCAAGAGACCCAGTACTTC | CSARVFRDPQETQYF
TRBJ1-5 | TRBV6-2/TRBV6-3 | few | NA | TGTGCCAGCACTCCCGATGGTGGGTCCCAGCATTTT | CASTPDGGSQHF
TRBJ2-2 | TRBV24-1 | few | TRBD1 | TGTGCCACCAGTGTGCCCGGGACAGGGAACACCGGGGAGCTGTTTTTT | CATSVPGTGNTGELFF
TRBJ2-7 | TRBV6-5 | few | TRBD2 | TGTGCCAGTAAAGGAGCGGGAGTTCAGTACTTC | CASKGAGVQYF
TRBJ2-1 | TRBV18 | many | TRBD2 | TGTGCCAGCTCACCAATGGGGGGGAGCTACAATGAGCAGTTCTTC | CASSPMGGSYNEQFF
TRBJ1-4 | TRBV7-9 | few | NA | TGTGCCAGCAGCTTAGGTCGAGGATTGGGAGAAAAACTGTTTTTT | CASSLGRGLGEKLFF
TRBJ2-7 | TRBV14 | many | NA | TGTGCCAGCAGCCAAGAGTTAGATCCTCCGTACGAGCAGTACTTC | CASSQELDPPYEQYF
TRBJ2-2 | TRBV6-1 | few | NA | TGTGCCAGCTGGAGGAGGAACACCGGGGAGCTGTTTTTT | CASWRRNTGELFF
TRBJ2-2 | TRBV19 | many | NA | TGTGCCAGTAGGCCGCCCCTTTCGACCGGGGAGCTGTTTTTT | CASRPPLSTGELFF
TRBJ2-1 | TRBV6-5 | many | TRBD1 | TGTGCCAGCAGTCCAACTCTCAGGGGGCGTTGGTCCAATGAGCAGTTCTTC | CASSPTLRGRWSNEQFF
TRBJ2-5 | TRBV7-2 | many | TRBD2 | TGTGCCAGCAGCCGACTAGCGGGAGGGTTTCGGCAAGAGACCCAGTACTTC | CASSRLAGGFRQETQYF
TRBJ2-2 | TRBV5-4 | many | TRBD1 | TGTGCCAGCAGTCCGTTACAGGGGGTTACCACCGGGGAGCTGTTTTTT | CASSPLQGVTTGELFF
TRBJ1-1 | TRBV5-1 | few | TRBD1 | TGCGCCAGCAGCGGAGGGGGCAGGGGCACTGAAGCTTTCTTT | CASSGGGRGTEAFF